This entry lists 25 T cell receptor beta chains sequenced from one sample in a study of T cells in women clearing cervical HPV infection. Some clones are missing from TCRdb's copy, which holds only in-frame ones; the method was immunoSEQ multiplex PCR. This sample contains around 38,000 clones. The specimen was blood buffy coat. Receptor source: a woman between 18 and 69 years old with a cervical HPV16 infection that either progressed to CIN3+ or cleared (not recorded which).

Note on this clone: With the read ending 3 residues before the CDR3 end, the germline J gene is used to fill in that end. The genes are TRBV5-1 and TRBJ2-3; 13 bases are a match to TRBD2. J lost 3 bases, V lost 4 bases, and 14 bases had no gene match. CDR1 and CDR2 (germline): SGHRS, YFSETQ. The CDR3 is made up of 19 amino acids. Incomplete CDR3 DNA: TGCGCCAGCAGCCGAGCACCAGGACTAGCGGGAGTGGGTACAGATACG. Its protein is CASSRAPGLAGVGTDT. The complete CDR3 protein is CASSRAPGLAGVGTDTQYF.

A remark on this clone: Sequencing ends 3 residues short of the CDR3 end; the germline J gene provides the rest. The genes are TRBV7-6 and TRBJ2-1; D might be TRBD2 (6 bases). This CDR3 has 17 amino acids. The germline CDR1 and CDR2 sequences are SGHVS and FNYEAQ. V shed 4 bases and J shed 7 bases, with 23 bases lying between them. The CDR3 protein is CASSSGGRTGRGNEQFF. CDR3 bases read: TGTGCCAGCAGCTCCGGAGGGCGTACGGGGAGAGGGAATGAG.

This clone is deemed medium-sized by its frequency. The CDR3 end lies 3 residues beyond the end of the read and is filled in from the germline J gene. V is TRBV19 and J is TRBJ2-7; 11 bases agree with TRBD1. CDR1 is LNHDA, CDR2 SQIVND, per germline (reference sequence). V dropped 3 bases and J dropped 3; count of bases not matched to a gene: 4. The CDR3 runs 15 residues. The CDR3: CASSIIGTGGYEQYF. Incomplete CDR3 DNA: TGTGCCAGTAGTATTATTGGGACAGGGGGCTACGAG.

As concerns this clone: The CDR3 end lies 3 residues beyond the end of the read and is filled in from the germline J gene. This chain joins TRBV11-2 and TRBJ2-7; TRBD1 might be the D (6 bases). Trimming shortened V by 0 bases and J by 3 bases, and 12 bases separated the two germline ends. Germline values: CDR1 SGHAT, CDR2 FQNNGV. There are 15 residues in the CDR3. The CDR3 loop is CASSLEQGGIYEQYF. The covered CDR3 bases are TGTGCCAGCAGCTTAGAACAGGGTGGAATCTACGAG. Complete variable domain (other parts from reference TRBV11-2 and TRBJ2-7): EAGVAQSPRYKIIEKRQSVAFWCNPISGHATLYWYQQILGQGPKLLIQFQNNGVVDDSQLPKDRFSAERLKGVDSTLKIQPAKLEDSAVYLCASSLEQGGIYEQYFGPGTRLTVT.

As for this clone: From the germline J gene comes the end of the CDR3, since the read stops 3 residues before it. The chain links TRBV12-3 or TRBV12-4 to TRBJ1-5; D uncertain. V lost 1 base to trimming and J lost 3 bases, with 7 bases between them. The CDR3 totals 14 residues. The sequenced CDR3 bases are TGTGCCAGCAGTTTAGGGCTTTCCAATCAGCCC. Translating gives CASSLGLSNQP. In full, the CDR3 is CASSLGLSNQPQHF.

Comments on this clone: Read coverage stops 3 residues before the CDR3 terminus; the germline J gene supplies the remainder. Other DNA sequences in the same sample also yield this CDR3. This chain connects TRBV7-6 to TRBJ2-3; D may be TRBD2 (5 bases). The CDR3 has 14 residues. Germline lookup yields CDR1 SGHVS and CDR2 FNYEAQ. Trimming pared 0 bases from V and 3 bases from J, leaving 7 bases between. CDR3 protein: CASSLAGGTDTQYF. The CDR3 DNA, read in part, is TGTGCCAGCAGCTTAGCCGGCGGGACAGATACG.

A word on this clone: The CDR3 end falls 3 residues outside the read, so it is completed with the germline J gene. The chain is built from TRBV6-4 and TRBJ1-1; D gene unclear. Germline V gene lookup returns CDR1 MRHNA and CDR2 SNTAGT. Trimming pared 5 bases from V and 0 bases from J, leaving 7 bases between. The CDR3 extends over 13 amino acids. CDR3: CASSSGMNTEAFF. The covered CDR3 bases are TGTGCCAGCAGTAGCGGAATGAACACTGAA.

To note about this clone: The CDR3 end lies 3 residues beyond the end of the read and is filled in from the germline J gene. The rearrangement joins TRBV7-3 to TRBJ2-5; 8 bases align to TRBD2. V lost 2 bases, J lost 2 bases, and 4 bases stayed unmatched. This CDR3 is 15 amino acids long. CDR1 SGHTA and CDR2 FQGTGA come from the germline V gene. The covered CDR3 bases are TGTGCCAGCAGCTTACTCGGGGGGGAGCAAGAGACC. The encoded protein is CASSLLGGEQET. The entire CDR3 reads CASSLLGGEQETQYF.

Remarks on this clone: The read stops 3 residues short of the end of the CDR3; the missing end is completed from the germline J gene. The genes are TRBV20-1 and TRBJ2-5; 8 nucleotides agree with TRBD2. The CDR3 length is 15 residues. Trimming cost V 3 bases and J 7 bases; bases outside gene matches: 13. CDR1 and CDR2 from the germline V gene are DFQATT and SNEGSKA (reference sequence). The CDR3 DNA, read in part, is TGCAGTGCTAGCCCCGGGACTAGTGCTCCCGGGACC. Its protein product is CSASPGTSAPGT. The CDR3, in full, reads CSASPGTSAPGTQYF.

Note on this clone: The read gets to within 3 residues of the CDR3 end, and the germline J gene fills in the rest. The chain recombines TRBV5-1 with TRBJ1-4; D uncertain. Germline V gene data show CDR1 as SGHRS and CDR2 as YFSETQ. This CDR3 has 16 residues. V shed 1 base and J shed 0 bases, with 10 bases lying between them. The CDR3 DNA, read in part, is TGCGCCAGCAGCTTGAGTATGGCCGCAACTAATGAAAAA. Translated, it gives CASSLSMAATNEK. The CDR3 in full is CASSLSMAATNEKLFF.

About this clone itself: The read comes to an end 3 residues before the CDR3 does, leaving the germline J gene to fill in the end. V usage is TRBV7-2 and J usage is TRBJ1-1; unclear D gene. The germline V gene encodes CDR1 SGHTA and CDR2 FQGNSA. The CDR3 is made up of 13 amino acids. Partial CDR3 DNA: TGTGCCAGCAGCTTATTCGCGGGTGGCGAA. Protein: CASSLFAGGE. The full CDR3 protein reads CASSLFAGGEAFF.

Turning to this clone: The read ends 3 residues shy of where the CDR3 ends; the end is completed using the germline J gene. The chain carries TRBV20-1 and TRBJ1-6; D unclear. The germline V and J ends were trimmed by 0 bases and 7 bases, with 10 bases remaining between them. CDR1 DFQATT and CDR2 SNEGSKA come from the germline V gene (reference sequence). The CDR3 runs 14 residues. The CDR3 DNA, read in part, is TGCAGTGCTAGAGATAGTACCTCCAATTCACCC. It encodes CSARDSTSNSP. The full CDR3 reads CSARDSTSNSPLHF.

In the case of this clone: The read terminates 3 residues before the CDR3 end, so the remaining end is supplied by the germline J gene. The rearrangement uses TRBV19 and TRBJ2-5; 9 nucleotides agree with TRBD1. Germline CDR1 is LNHDA and CDR2 is SQIVND (reference sequence). J gave up 5 bases and V 5 bases, and 9 bases lay outside the gene matches. This CDR3 has 15 amino acids. This chain's CDR3 is CASSPFGQGSETQYF. CDR3 DNA (partial): TGTGCCAGTAGTCCGTTCGGACAGGGGAGCGAGACC.

On this clone: The sequence runs out 3 residues before the end of the CDR3; the remainder is reconstructed from the germline J gene. The rearrangement joins TRBV29-1 to TRBJ1-1; D is uncertain. V lost 3 bases to trimming and J lost 7 bases, with 6 bases between them. Germline CDR1 reads SQVTM; CDR2 reads ANQGSEA. The CDR3 spans 10 residues. CDR3 amino acids: CSVEPSEAFF. CDR3 DNA (partial): TGCAGCGTTGAGCCCAGTGAA.

Partial CDR3 DNA: TGTGCCAGTAGTCCCGACAGGGGGCGCGAACATGAG. This gives the protein CASSPDRGREHE. The full CDR3 protein reads CASSPDRGREHEQFF. V usage is TRBV19 and J usage is TRBJ2-1, with TRBD1 identical over 10 bases. The read gets to within 3 residues of the CDR3 end, and the germline J gene fills in the rest. CDR3 length equals 15 residues. Trimming at V came to 5 bases and at J to 8 bases, leaving 9 bases not matched to a gene. Per the germline V gene, CDR1 is LNHDA and CDR2 is SQIVND (reference sequence).

About this clone itself: The read comes to an end 3 residues before the CDR3 does, leaving the germline J gene to fill in the end. The chain has TRBV12-5 and TRBJ1-1; no clear D gene. Germline V lookup: CDR1 LGHNT, CDR2 FRNRAP. Trimming removed 0 bases from V and 1 base from J, with 12 bases in between. The CDR3 consists of 16 residues. The CDR3 loop is CASGLVRYSGNTEAFF. The CDR3 DNA, read in part, is TGTGCTAGTGGTTTGGTACGATACAGTGGGAACACTGAA.

As concerns this clone: The read ends 3 residues before the CDR3 terminus; that terminus is restored from the germline J gene. The gene calls are TRBV19 and TRBJ1-4; 9 bases line up with TRBD1. Germline V CDR1 and CDR2: LNHDA, SQIVND (reference sequence). Trimming at V came to 7 bases and at J to 7 bases, leaving 7 bases not matched to a gene. The CDR3 totals 14 residues. The covered CDR3 bases are TGTGCCAGTATGGGACAGGGAGGTAGTGAAAAA. Residues: CASMGQGGSEK. Given in full, the CDR3 is CASMGQGGSEKLFF.

On this clone: The read ends 3 residues shy of where the CDR3 ends; the end is completed using the germline J gene. The rearrangement uses TRBV19 and TRBJ1-1; TRBD1 matches at 8 bases. Germline V gene data show CDR1 as LNHDA and CDR2 as SQIVND (reference sequence). This CDR3 comprises 17 residues. Incomplete CDR3 DNA: TGTGCCAGTAGTATGGACCGGGACAGGAAAGCTCAAGAAGGA. It is translated as CASSMDRDRKAQEG. The full CDR3 is CASSMDRDRKAQEGAFF.

About this clone: The read ends 3 residues before the CDR3 terminus; that terminus is restored from the germline J gene. The chain is built from TRBV30 and TRBJ2-2; 10 positions match TRBD1. J gave up 7 bases and V 7 bases, and 18 bases lay outside the gene matches. CDR1 and CDR2 (germline): GTSNPN, SVGIG (reference sequence). The CDR3 loop spans 17 amino acids. This CDR3 reads CAYKPGTGVGGIGELFF. CDR3 bases read: TGTGCCTATAAACCCGGGACAGGGGTAGGGGGCATCGGGGAG. The variable domain in full, with the rest retrieved from reference TRBV30 and TRBJ2-2, is SQTIHQWPATLVQPVGSPLSLECTVEGTSNPNLYWYRQAAGRGLQLLFYSVGIGQISSEVPQNLSASRPQDRQFILSSKKLLLSDSGFYLCAYKPGTGVGGIGELFFGEGSRLTVL.

Turning to this clone: The read ends 3 residues before the CDR3 terminus; that terminus is restored from the germline J gene. V usage is TRBV6-2 or TRBV6-3 and J usage is TRBJ2-1; a weak D match, TRBD2 (5 bases). The CDR3 contains 15 residues. The V and J ends lost 2 bases and 4 bases respectively, with 12 bases between them. Germline lookup yields CDR1 MNHEY and CDR2 SVGEGT. The sequenced CDR3 bases are TGTGCCAGCAGTTACCCGACTACCCTTTACAATGAG. The encoded protein is CASSYPTTLYNE. From start to end, the CDR3 is CASSYPTTLYNEQFF.

Comments on this clone: The sequence runs out 3 residues before the end of the CDR3; the remainder is reconstructed from the germline J gene. The chain combines TRBV20-1 with TRBJ1-1; D may be TRBD1 (5 bases). V was trimmed by 6 bases and J by 7 bases, leaving 18 bases between them. The CDR3 totals 13 residues. Germline values: CDR1 DFQATT, CDR2 SNEGSKA (reference sequence). The CDR3 protein is CSALPQGWFEAFF. The sequenced part of the CDR3 DNA is TGCAGTGCCCTCCCCCAGGGTTGGTTTGAA.

Of note for this clone: The CDR3 extends 3 residues past the end of the read, so its final part is completed from the germline J gene. The V call is TRBV20-1, the J call TRBJ2-3; 10 bases agree with TRBD1. The J segment lost 2 bases and the V segment lost 0 bases, leaving 14 bases of the junction unmatched. The CDR3 covers 19 residues. CDR1 and CDR2 from the germline V gene are DFQATT and SNEGSKA (reference sequence). This CDR3 is CSARDLKTGGALATDTQYF. The part of the CDR3 DNA that was read is TGCAGTGCTAGAGACCTCAAGACAGGGGGCGCGTTGGCCACAGATACG.

A word on this clone: Read data end 3 residues before the CDR3 end; the end is taken from the germline J gene. The rearrangement links TRBV20-1 to TRBJ2-3, with 11 bases that match TRBD2. The germline CDR1 and CDR2 sequences are DFQATT and SNEGSKA (reference sequence). The CDR3 is made up of 15 amino acids. CDR3 residues: CSASASGGRLSTQYF. Incomplete CDR3 DNA: TGCAGTGCTAGTGCTAGCGGGGGGCGCCTGAGCACG.

Comment on this clone: Read coverage stops 3 residues before the CDR3 terminus; the germline J gene supplies the remainder. The chain joins TRBV19 to TRBJ2-7; 8 bases are a match to TRBD2. Germline trimming cut 5 bases from V and 1 base from J; bases unmatched to any gene: 7. This CDR3 is 15 amino acids long. Germline CDR1 is LNHDA and CDR2 is SQIVND (reference sequence). This CDR3 reads CASSPGSGSSYEQYF. The CDR3 DNA, read in part, is TGTGCCAGTAGTCCAGGGAGCGGGAGTTCCTACGAG.

As regards this clone: The read stops 3 residues short of the end of the CDR3; the missing end is completed from the germline J gene. The chain employs TRBV30 and TRBJ1-3; D gene unclear. The CDR3 sequence is 13 residues long. Per germline, CDR1 GTSNPN and CDR2 SVGIG (reference sequence). Trimming removed 4 bases from V and 0 bases from J, with 7 bases in between. CDR3 DNA, as far as it was read: TGTGCCTGGATACAGAGCTCTGGAAACACC. Its protein product is CAWIQSSGNT. The whole CDR3 is CAWIQSSGNTIYF.